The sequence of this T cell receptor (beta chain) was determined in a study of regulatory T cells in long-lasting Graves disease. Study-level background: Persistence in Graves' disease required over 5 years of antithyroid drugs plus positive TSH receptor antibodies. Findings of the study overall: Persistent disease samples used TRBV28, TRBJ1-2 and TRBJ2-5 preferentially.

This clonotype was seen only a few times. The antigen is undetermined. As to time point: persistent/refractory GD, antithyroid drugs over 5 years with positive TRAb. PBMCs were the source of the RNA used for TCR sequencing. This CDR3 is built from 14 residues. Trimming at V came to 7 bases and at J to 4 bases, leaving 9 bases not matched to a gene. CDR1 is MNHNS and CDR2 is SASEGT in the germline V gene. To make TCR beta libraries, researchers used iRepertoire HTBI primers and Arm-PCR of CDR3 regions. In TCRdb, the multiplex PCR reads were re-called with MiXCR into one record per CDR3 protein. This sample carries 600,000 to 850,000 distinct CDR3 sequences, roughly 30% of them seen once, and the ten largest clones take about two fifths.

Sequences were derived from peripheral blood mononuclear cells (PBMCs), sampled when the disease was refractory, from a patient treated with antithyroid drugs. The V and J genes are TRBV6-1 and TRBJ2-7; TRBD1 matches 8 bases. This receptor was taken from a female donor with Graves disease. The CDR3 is CASIPGTGGYEQYF. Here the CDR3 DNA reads TGTGCCAGCATTCCCGGGACAGGCGGGTACGAGCAGTACTTC.